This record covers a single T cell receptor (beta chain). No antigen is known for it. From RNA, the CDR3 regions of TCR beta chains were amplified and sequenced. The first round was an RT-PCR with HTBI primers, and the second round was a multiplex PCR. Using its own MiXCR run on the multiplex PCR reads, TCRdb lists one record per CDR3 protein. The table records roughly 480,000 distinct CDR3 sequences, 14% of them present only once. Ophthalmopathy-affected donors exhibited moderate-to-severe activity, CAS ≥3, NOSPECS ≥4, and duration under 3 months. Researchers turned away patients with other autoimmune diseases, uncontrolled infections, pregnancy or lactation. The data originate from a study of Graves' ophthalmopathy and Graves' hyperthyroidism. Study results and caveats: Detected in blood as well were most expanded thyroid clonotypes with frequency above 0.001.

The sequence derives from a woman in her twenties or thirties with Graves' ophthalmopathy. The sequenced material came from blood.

The CDR3 DNA reads TGTGCCAGCAGTCTCACGACAGGGGGTCTTTTTGAAGCTTTCTTT. This sequence encodes CASSLTTGGLFEAFF. This chain links TRBV27 with TRBJ1-1; 9 bases align to TRBD1. Germline V gene data show CDR1 as MNHEY and CDR2 as SMNVEV (reference sequence). With 5 bases clipped from V and 7 bases from J, the junction kept 11 bases outside the gene matches. This CDR3 has 15 amino acids.